The present T cell receptor beta chain was sequenced within a study of blood T cell repertoires in COVID-19. Overall study: Specimens from acute and convalescent COVID-19 originated in the United States, Italy and Spain. Sample material is recorded as cDNA or gDNA derived from T cells, B-cell-depleted T cells, or PBMCs.

In the authors' methods: Amplification of reference gene primers was used by the study to estimate nucleated cell counts. Clones were read by immunoSEQ multiplex PCR, and TCRdb kept only the in-frame ones, dropping some. Clone size and the V and J calls come from that table; the DNA yielded D and trimming. The sample records roughly 230,000 clones, 80% to 95% being singletons. CDR1 and CDR2 from the germline V gene are MRHNA and SNTAGT. The CDR3 has 13 amino acids. J was trimmed by 3 bases and V by 6 bases; bases with no gene match: 4. The chain employs TRBV6-4 and TRBJ1-1, with 7 bases lining up with TRBD1. Sequences were obtained from peripheral blood. The TCR sequence derives from a man in his thirties or forties with COVID-19, enrolled during active disease. The DNA of the CDR3 is TGTGCCAGCAGAGCGACAGGGCACACTGAAGCTTTCTTT. Amino acid sequence: CASRATGHTEAFF.